This TCR beta chain was found in a study of cytotoxic CD8 clonotypes in ibrutinib-treated CLL. Points on this clone: Its antigen is undetermined.

Only in-frame clones appear in the TCRdb table, and some are missing; sequencing was by immunoSEQ multiplex PCR. The sample gives hundreds of thousands of clones, around 70% of which show up once; roughly 15% is in the top ten. Study outcomes and limitations: At progression, clonality fell back toward baseline after rising at ibrutinib response.

The ends lost 4 bases at V and 4 bases at J; junction bases unmatched: 3. The CDR3 contains 13 residues. The germline gives CDR1 LNHDA, CDR2 SQIVND (reference sequence). This chain joins TRBV19 and TRBJ1-1; 7 nucleotides align to TRBD1. This clonotype was obtained from a human donor with chronic lymphocytic leukemia. The source was PBMCs, collected after 24 months of ibrutinib treatment. CDR3 coding DNA: TGTGCCAGTAGTAAGGGGGCGGGCACTGAAGCTTTCTTT. Its protein product is CASSKGAGTEAFF.